Listed below are T cell receptor beta chains from one sample, sequenced in a study of blood T cell repertoires in COVID-19. The table came from immunoSEQ multiplex PCR; TCRdb's copy has only in-frame clones and leaves some out. The repertoire consists of approximately 270,000 clones, with 85% to 90% occurring once and the leading ten covering about 1.7%. Material for sequencing was PBMCs or T cells enriched from blood (not recorded which). The receptors shown here come from a man in his forties who had recovered from COVID-19. Each CDR3 is given with its conserved first and last residue. The D gene is left open where the match is weak. Size tells how often a clone was seen (once, few, many) or the class of an expanded clone, and some rows leave it out.

d_gene: NA
j_gene: TRBJ1-1
abundance: few
v_gene: TRBV19
CDR3nt: TGTGCCAGTAGTAGCCCCGGTTTGAACACTGAAGCTTTCTTT
CDR3aa: CASSSPGLNTEAFF

d_gene: NA
j_gene: TRBJ2-1
abundance: NA
v_gene: TRBV5-1
CDR3nt: TGCGCCAGCAGCGCAGGAGGGTTGTATGAGCAGTTCTTC
CDR3aa: CASSAGGLYEQFF

d_gene: TRBD1
j_gene: TRBJ1-2
abundance: few
v_gene: TRBV6-2/TRBV6-3
CDR3nt: TGTGCCAGCAGTTACTTTACCGGGACAGGCTATGGCTACACCTTC
CDR3aa: CASSYFTGTGYGYTF

d_gene: TRBD1
j_gene: TRBJ2-7
abundance: NA
v_gene: TRBV27
CDR3nt: TGTGCCAGCAGTACCGGGACAGGGACCTCTCCCGCCTACGAGCAGTACTTC
CDR3aa: CASSTGTGTSPAYEQYF

d_gene: NA
j_gene: TRBJ2-1
abundance: few
v_gene: TRBV7-9
CDR3nt: TGTGCCAGCACCCCCGAGAGTTCCTACAATGAGCAGTTCTTC
CDR3aa: CASTPESSYNEQFF

d_gene: TRBD1
j_gene: TRBJ1-2
abundance: NA
v_gene: TRBV4-3
CDR3nt: TGCGCCAGCAGCCAAGATAAAGGGACAGACTATGGCTACACCTTC
CDR3aa: CASSQDKGTDYGYTF

d_gene: TRBD1
j_gene: TRBJ2-2
abundance: NA
v_gene: TRBV3-1/TRBV3-2
CDR3nt: TGTGCCAGCAGCCAAAACAGGGGGCCCACCGGGGAGCTGTTTTTT
CDR3aa: CASSQNRGPTGELFF

d_gene: NA
j_gene: TRBJ1-5
abundance: NA
v_gene: TRBV19
CDR3nt: TGTGCCAGTGCCAACGGGGGTCAGCCCCAGCATTTT
CDR3aa: CASANGGQPQHF

d_gene: NA
j_gene: TRBJ2-1
abundance: NA
v_gene: TRBV30
CDR3nt: TGTGCCTGGAGCGGGGGACAGAATTACAATGAGCAGTTCTTC
CDR3aa: CAWSGGQNYNEQFF

d_gene: TRBD1
j_gene: TRBJ2-1
abundance: NA
v_gene: TRBV5-1
CDR3nt: TGCGCCAGCAGCTTGGGACAGGGGGGCGTCAATGAGCAGTTCTTC
CDR3aa: CASSLGQGGVNEQFF

d_gene: TRBD1
j_gene: TRBJ1-1
abundance: NA
v_gene: TRBV6-4
CDR3nt: TGTGCCAGCAGCACGGACAGGGCCACTGAAGCTTTCTTT
CDR3aa: CASSTDRATEAFF

d_gene: TRBD1
j_gene: TRBJ2-7
abundance: NA
v_gene: TRBV5-1
CDR3nt: TGCGCCAGCAGCCGGGGACAGGGGGTAGGGCGCGAGCAGTACTTC
CDR3aa: CASSRGQGVGREQYF

d_gene: NA
j_gene: TRBJ2-7
abundance: NA
v_gene: TRBV29-1
CDR3nt: TGCAGCGTTGAAGGTCAGGGCTACGAGCAGTACTTC
CDR3aa: CSVEGQGYEQYF

d_gene: TRBD1
j_gene: TRBJ2-6
abundance: NA
v_gene: TRBV30
CDR3nt: TGTGCCTGGAGTCCTCTGGGACAGGGCATCTCTGGGGCCAACGTCCTGACTTTC
CDR3aa: CAWSPLGQGISGANVLTF

d_gene: NA
j_gene: TRBJ1-6
abundance: NA
v_gene: TRBV4-3
CDR3nt: TGCGCCAGCAGCCAAGAGCAGGGCAGATATAATTCACCCCTCCACTTT
CDR3aa: CASSQEQGRYNSPLHF

d_gene: TRBD1
j_gene: TRBJ1-1
abundance: NA
v_gene: TRBV27
CDR3nt: TGTGCCAGCAGTTTATATGGAGGGGGCCTCATGAACACTGAAGCTTTCTTT
CDR3aa: CASSLYGGGLMNTEAFF

d_gene: NA
j_gene: TRBJ1-2
abundance: NA
v_gene: TRBV19
CDR3nt: TGTGCCAGTAGTTCAGGGGATTATGGCTACACCTTC
CDR3aa: CASSSGDYGYTF

d_gene: TRBD1
j_gene: TRBJ1-2
abundance: NA
v_gene: TRBV25-1
CDR3nt: TGTGCCAGCAGTGAATATCGGGGCAGGGGGTACACCTTC
CDR3aa: CASSEYRGRGYTF

d_gene: TRBD2
j_gene: TRBJ2-1
abundance: NA
v_gene: TRBV2
CDR3nt: TGTGCCAGCATGGGTCTAGCGGGAGCCAATGAGCAGTTCTTC
CDR3aa: CASMGLAGANEQFF

d_gene: NA
j_gene: TRBJ2-5
abundance: NA
v_gene: TRBV6-5
CDR3nt: TGTGCCAGCAGTTTAGTAGCGCCCGTGACCCAAGAGACCCAGTACTTC
CDR3aa: CASSLVAPVTQETQYF

d_gene: TRBD2
j_gene: TRBJ2-5
abundance: NA
v_gene: TRBV19
CDR3nt: TGTGCCAGTAGTATAGAGGGGACTAGCGGGGGAGAGACCCAGTACTTC
CDR3aa: CASSIEGTSGGETQYF

d_gene: TRBD1
j_gene: TRBJ2-3
abundance: NA
v_gene: TRBV5-1
CDR3nt: TGCGCCAGCAGCTTGGACGCCGGGACAGGGGCTAGCACAGATACGCAGTATTTT
CDR3aa: CASSLDAGTGASTDTQYF

d_gene: NA
j_gene: TRBJ2-7
abundance: NA
v_gene: TRBV30
CDR3nt: TGTGCCTGGGGGGTCGGAGGGGCCTACGAGCAGTACTTC
CDR3aa: CAWGVGGAYEQYF

d_gene: TRBD1
j_gene: TRBJ1-5
abundance: NA
v_gene: TRBV14
CDR3nt: TGTGCCAGCAGCCAAGTCAGTAGGGTACAGGGGGCGAGTGGCAATCAGCCCCAGCATTTT
CDR3aa: CASSQVSRVQGASGNQPQHF

d_gene: NA
j_gene: TRBJ1-1
abundance: NA
v_gene: TRBV19
CDR3nt: TGTGCCAGTACCACCGGGAACACTGAAGCTTTCTTT
CDR3aa: CASTTGNTEAFF

d_gene: NA
j_gene: TRBJ1-6
abundance: once
v_gene: TRBV27
CDR3nt: TGTGCCAGCAGTTTAACAACCGGGTCCTATAATTCACCCCTCCACTTT
CDR3aa: CASSLTTGSYNSPLHF

d_gene: NA
j_gene: TRBJ2-1
abundance: NA
v_gene: TRBV28
CDR3nt: TGTGCCAGCAGTTTAGTACTAGCCACCTACAATGAGCAGTTCTTC
CDR3aa: CASSLVLATYNEQFF

d_gene: NA
j_gene: TRBJ1-1
abundance: NA
v_gene: TRBV15
CDR3nt: TGTGCCACCAGCAGCACAAGAGCAGGGCAGTTGAACACTGAAGCTTTCTTT
CDR3aa: CATSSTRAGQLNTEAFF

d_gene: NA
j_gene: TRBJ2-7
abundance: few
v_gene: TRBV30
CDR3nt: TGTGCCTGGAGTGTAATCGGAGACGAGCAGTACTTC
CDR3aa: CAWSVIGDEQYF

d_gene: NA
j_gene: TRBJ2-5
abundance: NA
v_gene: TRBV7-9
CDR3nt: TGTGCCAGCAGCACGAAGGGACTCCGTACCCAAGAGACCCAGTACTTC
CDR3aa: CASSTKGLRTQETQYF

d_gene: TRBD1
j_gene: TRBJ2-3
abundance: NA
v_gene: TRBV29-1
CDR3nt: TGCAGCGTGGACCTGACAGGGGGAGATACGCAGTATTTT
CDR3aa: CSVDLTGGDTQYF

d_gene: TRBD1
j_gene: TRBJ1-2
abundance: NA
v_gene: TRBV28
CDR3nt: TGTGCCAGCAGTTCTACAGGGGGGCACTATGGCTACACCTTC
CDR3aa: CASSSTGGHYGYTF

d_gene: TRBD2
j_gene: TRBJ2-3
abundance: few
v_gene: TRBV11-1
CDR3nt: TGTGCCAGCAGCTTAGGCCGGACTAGCGGGGGAGATACGCAGTATTTT
CDR3aa: CASSLGRTSGGDTQYF

d_gene: TRBD1
j_gene: TRBJ1-5
abundance: NA
v_gene: TRBV28
CDR3nt: TGTGCCAGCACAGGGGGCGGTCAGCCCCAGCATTTT
CDR3aa: CASTGGGQPQHF

d_gene: NA
j_gene: TRBJ1-4
abundance: NA
v_gene: TRBV15
CDR3nt: TGTGCCACCAGCAGAGCAGGGCCCTATGAAAAACTGTTTTTT
CDR3aa: CATSRAGPYEKLFF

d_gene: TRBD1
j_gene: TRBJ2-1
abundance: NA
v_gene: TRBV18
CDR3nt: TGTGCCAGCTCTACACCGCTCGACAGGGGGTCGTCAGGAGACAATGAGCAGTTCTTC
CDR3aa: CASSTPLDRGSSGDNEQFF

d_gene: NA
j_gene: TRBJ2-7
abundance: once
v_gene: TRBV27
CDR3nt: TGTGCCAGCTCTGACAGAGCCTACGAGCAGTACTTC
CDR3aa: CASSDRAYEQYF

d_gene: NA
j_gene: TRBJ2-7
abundance: NA
v_gene: TRBV28
CDR3nt: TGTGCCACCGGGGCGGGGCCGCAGGGCTACGAGCAGTACTTC
CDR3aa: CATGAGPQGYEQYF

d_gene: NA
j_gene: TRBJ2-1
abundance: NA
v_gene: TRBV7-9
CDR3nt: TGTGCCAGCAGCCCGATCCAGGGTGTAAATGAGCAGTTCTTC
CDR3aa: CASSPIQGVNEQFF

d_gene: TRBD1
j_gene: TRBJ1-2
abundance: NA
v_gene: TRBV7-8
CDR3nt: TGTGCCAGCAGCCCCCCGGGACAGGAAAGAAAAAACACCTTC
CDR3aa: CASSPPGQERKNTF

d_gene: TRBD1
j_gene: TRBJ1-6
abundance: NA
v_gene: TRBV2
CDR3nt: TGTGCCAGCACCATACAGGGGAGCTATAATTCACCCCTCCACTTT
CDR3aa: CASTIQGSYNSPLHF

d_gene: NA
j_gene: TRBJ1-2
abundance: NA
v_gene: TRBV23-1
CDR3nt: TGCGCCAGCAGTCAACCCACCACGGTGGGGAGCTATGGCTACACCTTC
CDR3aa: CASSQPTTVGSYGYTF

d_gene: NA
j_gene: TRBJ2-1
abundance: NA
v_gene: TRBV11-2
CDR3nt: TGTGCCAGCAGCTTAGATCCGGAGTACAATGAGCAGTTCTTC
CDR3aa: CASSLDPEYNEQFF

d_gene: TRBD1
j_gene: TRBJ1-1
abundance: NA
v_gene: TRBV10-3
CDR3nt: TGTGCCATCACGCTAGGGACAGATCAGACTGAAGCTTTCTTT
CDR3aa: CAITLGTDQTEAFF

d_gene: NA
j_gene: TRBJ2-7
abundance: NA
v_gene: TRBV5-6
CDR3nt: TGTGCCAGCAGCCGTGTTAGCGGCGAGCAGTACTTC
CDR3aa: CASSRVSGEQYF

d_gene: TRBD1
j_gene: TRBJ1-5
abundance: NA
v_gene: TRBV6-5
CDR3nt: TGTGCCAGCAGTTCCGGACAGGGTTATCGTTTGCCCCAGCATTTT
CDR3aa: CASSSGQGYRLPQHF

d_gene: TRBD2
j_gene: TRBJ2-1
abundance: NA
v_gene: TRBV7-9
CDR3nt: TGTGCCAGCAGTTATGTATGGCTAGCGGGAGGGCCACCGAATGAGCAGTTCTTC
CDR3aa: CASSYVWLAGGPPNEQFF

d_gene: TRBD1
j_gene: TRBJ1-1
abundance: NA
v_gene: TRBV11-2
CDR3nt: TGTGCCAGCAGCTTAGGCAGGGGGCACACTGAAGCTTTCTTT
CDR3aa: CASSLGRGHTEAFF

d_gene: NA
j_gene: TRBJ2-2
abundance: once
v_gene: TRBV7-7
CDR3nt: TGTGCCAGCAGCCCCCGGGGAACCGGGGAGCTGTTTTTT
CDR3aa: CASSPRGTGELFF

d_gene: NA
j_gene: TRBJ2-7
abundance: NA
v_gene: TRBV21-1
CDR3nt: TGTGCCAGCAGCATCCCGCCCCCATTAGCGGGAAGGGCCTACGAGCAGTACTTC
CDR3aa: CASSIPPPLAGRAYEQYF

d_gene: NA
j_gene: TRBJ2-2
abundance: NA
v_gene: TRBV7-9
CDR3nt: TGTGCCAGCAGCCCAGTCTCCGCGGGTTACACCGGGGAGCTGTTTTTT
CDR3aa: CASSPVSAGYTGELFF

d_gene: NA
j_gene: TRBJ1-3
abundance: NA
v_gene: TRBV18
CDR3nt: TGTGCCAGCTCACCATACACTACGGAGACTGGAAACACCATATATTTT
CDR3aa: CASSPYTTETGNTIYF

d_gene: NA
j_gene: TRBJ2-3
abundance: NA
v_gene: TRBV11-2
CDR3nt: TGTGCCAGCAGCTTAGTTCGTAATACGCAGTATTTT
CDR3aa: CASSLVRNTQYF